Each of the 5 T cell receptor beta chains below was sequenced from the same sample in a study of cytomegalovirus exposure and HLA in healthy donors. The PCR used 60 Vbeta and 13 Jbeta primers. Libraries were prepared by immunoSEQ multiplex PCR; TCRdb keeps only in-frame clonotypes and omits some of them. Of roughly 170,000 clones detected, approximately 71% appear once; the ten largest clones hold more than 1.3%. The sequenced sample consisted of PBMCs. These receptors all stem from a girl under 18 in good health and CMV-seronegative.

The chain has TRBV2 and TRBJ1-2; weak D call: TRBD1 (6 bases). Germline assignment: CDR1 SNHLY and CDR2 FYNNEI. V dropped 8 bases and J dropped 0 bases, with 19 bases sitting between them. CDR3 length: 16 amino acids. CDR3 in amino acids: CASREIQGATNYGYTF. CDR3 coding DNA: TGTGCCAGCCGAGAAATACAGGGCGCGACTAACTATGGCTACACCTTC.

This sequence joins TRBV6-5 and TRBJ2-6; tentatively, D is TRBD2 (5 bases). V was pared by 0 bases and J by 0 bases, with 6 bases between. This CDR3 has 16 amino acids. CDR1 and CDR2 (germline): MNHEY, SVGAGI. The CDR3 nucleotides are TGTGCCAGCAGTTACTCGGAGGTCTCTGGGGCCAACGTCCTGACTTTC. Residues: CASSYSEVSGANVLTF.

This clone was seen more than once but under ten times. The gene calls are TRBV10-3 and TRBJ1-2; 7 nucleotides agree with TRBD1. The CDR3 runs 15 residues. V dropped 0 bases and J dropped 6; count of bases not matched to a gene: 7. CDR1 is ENHRY and CDR2 is SYGVKD in the germline V gene. This CDR3 reads CAISESLRQGNGYTF. The CDR3 region has the DNA TGTGCCATCAGTGAGTCACTCCGACAGGGAAATGGCTACACCTTC.

This clone turned up a few times. This rearrangement joins TRBV6-4 to TRBJ2-7; 11 bases are a match to TRBD2. Germline loops: CDR1 MRHNA, CDR2 SNTAGT. This CDR3 has 14 residues. The ends lost 5 bases at V and 5 bases at J; junction bases unmatched: 5. The CDR3 here is CASSPGTSGNEQYF. The CDR3 nucleotides read TGTGCCAGCAGTCCCGGGACTAGCGGCAACGAGCAGTACTTC.

Written as DNA, the CDR3 is TGTGCCAGCAGCGTAGATCTTTCTAACTATGGCTACACCTTC. It specifies CASSVDLSNYGYTF. This sequence joins TRBV9 and TRBJ1-2; no clear D. Trimming shortened V by 0 bases and J by 0 bases, and 6 bases separated the two germline ends. The germline CDR1 and CDR2 sequences are SGDLS and YYNGEE. The CDR3 sequence is 14 residues long.